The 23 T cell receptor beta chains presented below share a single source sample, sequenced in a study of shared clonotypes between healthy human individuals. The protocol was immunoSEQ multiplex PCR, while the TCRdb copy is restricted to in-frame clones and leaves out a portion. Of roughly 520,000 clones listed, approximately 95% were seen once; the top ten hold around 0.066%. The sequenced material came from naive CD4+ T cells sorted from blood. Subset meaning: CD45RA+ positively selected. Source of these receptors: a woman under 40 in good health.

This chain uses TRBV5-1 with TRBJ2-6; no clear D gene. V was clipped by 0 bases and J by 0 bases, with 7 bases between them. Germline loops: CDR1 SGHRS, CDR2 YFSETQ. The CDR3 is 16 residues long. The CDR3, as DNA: TGCGCCAGCAGCTTGGCGGCCTCCTCTGGGGCCAACGTCCTGACTTTC. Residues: CASSLAASSGANVLTF.

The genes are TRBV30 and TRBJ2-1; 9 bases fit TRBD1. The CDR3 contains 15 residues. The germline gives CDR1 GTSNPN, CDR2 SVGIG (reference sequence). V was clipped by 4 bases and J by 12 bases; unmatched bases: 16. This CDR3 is CAWTPGQGLTSGQFF. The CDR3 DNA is TGTGCCTGGACTCCGGGACAGGGACTGACAAGCGGGCAGTTCTTC.

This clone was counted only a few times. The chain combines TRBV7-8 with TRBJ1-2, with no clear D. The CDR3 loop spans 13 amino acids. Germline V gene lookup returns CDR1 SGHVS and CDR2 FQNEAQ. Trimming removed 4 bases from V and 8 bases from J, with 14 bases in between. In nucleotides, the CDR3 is TGTGCCAGCAGCTCCCCCGGGCTAGGAGGCTACACCTTC. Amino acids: CASSSPGLGGYTF.

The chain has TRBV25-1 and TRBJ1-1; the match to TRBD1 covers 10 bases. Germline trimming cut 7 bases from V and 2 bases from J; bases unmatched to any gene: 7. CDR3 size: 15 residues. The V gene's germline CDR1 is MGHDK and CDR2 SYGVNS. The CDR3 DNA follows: TGTGCCAGCAAGAGACAGGGGGCTATAAACACTGAAGCTTTCTTT. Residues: CASKRQGAINTEAFF.

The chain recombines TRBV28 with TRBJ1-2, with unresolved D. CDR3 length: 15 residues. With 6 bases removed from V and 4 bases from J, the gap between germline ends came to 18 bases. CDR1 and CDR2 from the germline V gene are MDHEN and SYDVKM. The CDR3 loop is CASRTNPPSVYGYTF. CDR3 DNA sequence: TGTGCCAGCAGGACAAACCCCCCGAGCGTCTATGGCTACACCTTC.

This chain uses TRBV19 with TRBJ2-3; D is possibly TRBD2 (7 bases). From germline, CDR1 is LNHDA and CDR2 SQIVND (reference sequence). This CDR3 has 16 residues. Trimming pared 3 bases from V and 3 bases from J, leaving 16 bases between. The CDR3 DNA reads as TGTGCCAGTAGTATCGAGAGGGGGGGAGGAACAGATACGCAGTATTTT. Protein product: CASSIERGGGTDTQYF.

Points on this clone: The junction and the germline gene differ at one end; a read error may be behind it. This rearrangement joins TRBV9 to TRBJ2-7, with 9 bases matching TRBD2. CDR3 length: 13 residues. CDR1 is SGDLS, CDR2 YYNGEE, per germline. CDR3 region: CASSVDLAGPEGF. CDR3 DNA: TGTGCCAGCAGCGTAGACCTAGCGGGACCTGAGGGTTTC.

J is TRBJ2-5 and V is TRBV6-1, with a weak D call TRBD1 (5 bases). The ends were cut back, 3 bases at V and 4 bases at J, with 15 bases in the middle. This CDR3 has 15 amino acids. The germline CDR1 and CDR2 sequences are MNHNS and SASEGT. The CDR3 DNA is TGTGCCAGCAGTGACGTCAGGGTAAGAAGAGAGACCCAGTACTTC. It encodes CASSDVRVRRETQYF.

Written as DNA, the CDR3 is TGCAGCGTTGATCGGGGGGCAGGGGGTCTCCAAGAGACCCAGTACTTC. Translating it yields CSVDRGAGGLQETQYF. The rearrangement uses TRBV29-1 and TRBJ2-5; either TRBD1 or TRBD2 may supply D (7 bases each). Germline lookup yields CDR1 SQVTM and CDR2 ANQGSEA. V gave up 3 bases and J gave up 1 base, with 18 bases separating them. The CDR3 contains 16 residues. The full variable domain, in which reference TRBV29-1 and TRBJ2-5 provide the parts outside the CDR3, is SAVISQKPSRDICQRGTSLTIQCQVDSQVTMMFWYRQQPGQSLTLIATANQGSEATYESGFVIDKFPISRPNLTFSTLTVSNMSPEDSSIYLCSVDRGAGGLQETQYFGPGTRLLVL.

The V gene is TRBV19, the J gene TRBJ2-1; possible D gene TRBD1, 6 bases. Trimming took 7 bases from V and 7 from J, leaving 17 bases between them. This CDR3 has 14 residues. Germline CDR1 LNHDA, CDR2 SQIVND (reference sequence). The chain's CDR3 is CASTARGGENEQFF. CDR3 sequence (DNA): TGTGCCAGTACCGCCAGGGGCGGTGAGAATGAGCAGTTCTTC.

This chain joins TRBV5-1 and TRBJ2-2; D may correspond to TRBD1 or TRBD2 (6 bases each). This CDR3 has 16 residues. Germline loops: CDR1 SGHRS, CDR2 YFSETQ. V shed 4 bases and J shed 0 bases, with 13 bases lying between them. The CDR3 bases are TGCGCCAGCAGCGCTGTGGGGGGCACGAACACCGGGGAGCTGTTTTTT. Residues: CASSAVGGTNTGELFF.

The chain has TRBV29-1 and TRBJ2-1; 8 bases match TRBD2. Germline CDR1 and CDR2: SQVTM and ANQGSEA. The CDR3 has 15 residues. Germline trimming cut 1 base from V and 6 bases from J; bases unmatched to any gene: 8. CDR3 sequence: CSVEGLRSGSNEQFF. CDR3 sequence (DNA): TGCAGCGTTGAAGGACTAAGAAGCGGGAGCAATGAGCAGTTCTTC.

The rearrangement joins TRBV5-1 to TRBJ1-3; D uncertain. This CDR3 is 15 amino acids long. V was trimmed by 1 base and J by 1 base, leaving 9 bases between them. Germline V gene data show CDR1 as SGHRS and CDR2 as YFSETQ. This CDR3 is CASSLLGYSGNTIYF. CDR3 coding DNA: TGCGCCAGCAGCTTGTTGGGGTATTCTGGAAACACCATATATTTT.

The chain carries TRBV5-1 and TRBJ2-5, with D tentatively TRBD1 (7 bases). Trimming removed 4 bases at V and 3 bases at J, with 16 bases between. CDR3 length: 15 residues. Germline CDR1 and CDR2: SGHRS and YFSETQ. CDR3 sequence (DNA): TGCGCCAGCAGCGGGGGGCCGGGACAGAAAGAGACCCAGTACTTC. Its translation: CASSGGPGQKETQYF.

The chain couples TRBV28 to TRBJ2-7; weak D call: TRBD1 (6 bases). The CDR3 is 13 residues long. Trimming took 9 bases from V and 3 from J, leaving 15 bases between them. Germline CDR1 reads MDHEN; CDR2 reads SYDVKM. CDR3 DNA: TGTGCCAGTCGAAAAACAGGGTACTACGAGCAGTACTTC. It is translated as CASRKTGYYEQYF.

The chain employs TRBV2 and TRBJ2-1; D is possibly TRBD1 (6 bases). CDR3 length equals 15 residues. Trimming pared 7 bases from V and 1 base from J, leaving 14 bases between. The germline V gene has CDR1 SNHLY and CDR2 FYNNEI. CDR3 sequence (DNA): TGTGCCAGCAACGCACAGGGTAGTTCCTACAATGAGCAGTTCTTC. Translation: CASNAQGSSYNEQFF.

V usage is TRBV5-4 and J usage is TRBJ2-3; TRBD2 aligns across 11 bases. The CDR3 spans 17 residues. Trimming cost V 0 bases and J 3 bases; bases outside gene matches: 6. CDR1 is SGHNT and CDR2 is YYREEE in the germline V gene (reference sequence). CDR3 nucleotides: TGTGCCAGCAGCTTGGCCGTTACTAGCGGGAGAACAGATACGCAGTATTTT. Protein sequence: CASSLAVTSGRTDTQYF.

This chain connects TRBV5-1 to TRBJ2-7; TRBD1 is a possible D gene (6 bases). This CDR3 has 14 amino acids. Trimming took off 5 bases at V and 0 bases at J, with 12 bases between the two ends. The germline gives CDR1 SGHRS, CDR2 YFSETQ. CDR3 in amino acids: CASRGQGSSYEQYF. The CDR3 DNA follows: TGCGCCAGCAGGGGCCAGGGGAGCTCCTACGAGCAGTACTTC.

For the CDR3, the DNA is TGCGCCAGCAGCCCCCTCCTGGAAGCTCGGACAGATACGCAGTATTTT. This sequence encodes CASSPLLEARTDTQYF. The chain employs TRBV5-1 and TRBJ2-3; D remains unclear. The V end lost 4 bases, the J end lost 3 bases, and 18 bases lay between the germline ends. CDR3 length equals 16 residues. Germline CDR1 is SGHRS and CDR2 is YFSETQ. The entire variable domain, with the rest obtained from reference TRBV5-1 and TRBJ2-3, is as follows: KAGVTQTPRYLIKTRGQQVTLSCSPISGHRSVSWYQQTPGQGLQFLFEYFSETQRNKGNFPGRFSGRQFSNSRSEMNVSTLELGDSALYLCASSPLLEARTDTQYFGPGTRLTVL.

CDR3 region: CASSPESTFSGNTIYF. The CDR3 DNA follows: TGTGCCAGCAGCCCAGAGAGCACTTTCTCTGGAAACACCATATATTTT. The chain carries TRBV9 and TRBJ1-3, with D hard to call. Germline-derived CDR1 and CDR2 are SGDLS and YYNGEE. Trimming left V 4 bases short and J 0 bases short, with 14 bases between. CDR3 size: 16 residues. Combining the CDR3 with reference TRBV9 and TRBJ1-3 gives the whole variable domain DSGVTQTPKHLITATGQRVTLRCSPRSGDLSVYWYQQSLDQGLQFLIQYYNGEERAKGNILERFSAQQFPDLHSELNLSSLELGDSALYFCASSPESTFSGNTIYFGEGSWLTVV.

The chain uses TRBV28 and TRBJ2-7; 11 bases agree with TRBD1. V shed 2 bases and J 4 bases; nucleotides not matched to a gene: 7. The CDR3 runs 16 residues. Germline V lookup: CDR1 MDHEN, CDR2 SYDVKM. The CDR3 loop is CASSLGPGQGVYEQYF. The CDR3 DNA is TGTGCCAGCAGTTTAGGGCCGGGACAGGGGGTTTACGAGCAGTACTTC.

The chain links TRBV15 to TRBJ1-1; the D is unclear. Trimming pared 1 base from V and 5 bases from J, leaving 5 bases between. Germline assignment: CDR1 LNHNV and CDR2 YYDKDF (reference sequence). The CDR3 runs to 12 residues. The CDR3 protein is CATSRVGTEAFF. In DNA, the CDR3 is TGTGCCACCAGCAGAGTGGGGACTGAAGCTTTCTTT. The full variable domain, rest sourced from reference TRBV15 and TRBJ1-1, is DAMVIQNPRYQVTQFGKPVTLSCSQTLNHNVMYWYQQKSSQAPKLLFHYYDKDFNNEADTPDNFQSRRPNTSFCFLDIRSPGLGDTAMYLCATSRVGTEAFFGQGTRLTVV.

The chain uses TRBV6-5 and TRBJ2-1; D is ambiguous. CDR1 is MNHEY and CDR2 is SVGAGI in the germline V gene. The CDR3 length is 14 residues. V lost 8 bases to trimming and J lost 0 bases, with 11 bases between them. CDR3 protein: CASSTAYSYNEQFF. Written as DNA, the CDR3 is TGTGCCAGCTCGACGGCGTACTCCTACAATGAGCAGTTCTTC.